These T cell receptor beta chains were read from a single sample in a study of blood T cells in healthy people across ages. TCRdb reprocessed the 5' RACE reads via MiXCR and lists one record per CDR3 protein. This sample carries 920,000 or so distinct CDR3 sequences, 40% to 45% of them seen once, and the ten largest clones take approximately 17%. The sequencing sample was made of blood. These receptors all stem from a woman in her sixties or seventies in good health. CDR3s include the opening cysteine and the closing phenylalanine or tryptophan. The D gene is left open where the match is weak. Size values are once, few and many counts, or a class for expanded clones, and some rows have none.

clone size: NA; J gene: TRBJ2-5; D gene: NA; V gene: TRBV6-1; CDR3 protein: CASSTGTEMRETQYF; CDR3 DNA: TGTGCCAGCAGCACCGGGACGGAGATGAGGGAGACCCAGTACTTC
clone size: NA; J gene: TRBJ2-1; D gene: NA; V gene: TRBV6-2/TRBV6-3; CDR3 protein: CASSLVWGRDNEQFF; CDR3 DNA: TGTGCCAGCAGTTTAGTTTGGGGTCGGGACAATGAGCAGTTCTTC
clone size: NA; J gene: TRBJ1-2; D gene: NA; V gene: TRBV6-2/TRBV6-3; CDR3 protein: CASSYPGRGLVNYGYTF; CDR3 DNA: TGTGCCAGCAGTTATCCCGGCCGAGGGCTCGTTAACTATGGCTACACCTTC
clone size: NA; J gene: TRBJ1-2; D gene: NA; V gene: TRBV10-3; CDR3 protein: CAISLDSYGYTF; CDR3 DNA: TGTGCCATCAGCCTCGACAGTTATGGCTACACCTTC
clone size: NA; J gene: TRBJ1-5; D gene: NA; V gene: TRBV21-1; CDR3 protein: CASGIIAGLVNQPQHF; CDR3 DNA: TGTGCCAGCGGGATAATTGCGGGGCTCGTCAATCAGCCCCAGCATTTT
clone size: many; J gene: TRBJ2-7; D gene: NA; V gene: TRBV20-1; CDR3 protein: CSAREDRSPYEQYF; CDR3 DNA: TGCAGTGCTAGAGAAGACCGCTCCCCCTACGAGCAGTACTTC
clone size: NA; J gene: TRBJ1-1; D gene: TRBD1; V gene: TRBV7-9; CDR3 protein: CASSPGDRANTEAFF; CDR3 DNA: TGTGCCAGCAGCCCCGGTGACAGGGCTAACACTGAAGCTTTCTTT
clone size: NA; J gene: TRBJ2-1; D gene: NA; V gene: TRBV27; CDR3 protein: CASSLSDWQAEQFF; CDR3 DNA: TGTGCCAGCAGTTTATCGGACTGGCAGGCTGAGCAGTTCTTC
clone size: NA; J gene: TRBJ2-3; D gene: NA; V gene: TRBV7-6; CDR3 protein: CASSLRSRTTSTDTQYF; CDR3 DNA: TGTGCCAGCAGCTTAAGGTCACGAACAACTAGCACAGATACGCAGTATTTT
clone size: many; J gene: TRBJ1-2; D gene: NA; V gene: TRBV28; CDR3 protein: CASGGGANYGYTF; CDR3 DNA: TGTGCCAGCGGGGGGGGAGCTAACTATGGCTACACCTTC
clone size: NA; J gene: TRBJ2-7; D gene: TRBD2; V gene: TRBV20-1; CDR3 protein: CSARAGTGLAGGEQYF; CDR3 DNA: TGCAGTGCTAGGGCCGGAACGGGACTAGCGGGAGGCGAGCAGTACTTC
clone size: once; J gene: TRBJ2-2; D gene: NA; V gene: TRBV20-1; CDR3 protein: CSAVPSLNTGELFF; CDR3 DNA: TGCAGTGCCGTACCTAGCCTGAACACCGGGGAGCTGTTTTTT
clone size: few; J gene: TRBJ2-7; D gene: NA; V gene: TRBV20-1; CDR3 protein: CSATKVGGPTYEQYF; CDR3 DNA: TGCAGTGCGACTAAGGTCGGGGGGCCTACCTACGAGCAGTACTTC
clone size: NA; J gene: TRBJ1-2; D gene: NA; V gene: TRBV20-1; CDR3 protein: CSARTTGSGYTF; CDR3 DNA: TGCAGTGCTAGGACCACAGGGTCGGGCTACACCTTC
clone size: once; J gene: TRBJ1-2; D gene: NA; V gene: TRBV14; CDR3 protein: CASSQDRIQANYGYTF; CDR3 DNA: TGTGCCAGCAGCCAAGACCGGATACAGGCTAACTATGGCTACACCTTC
clone size: few; J gene: TRBJ1-2; D gene: TRBD1; V gene: TRBV16; CDR3 protein: CASSQSPPDRGPARYGYTF; CDR3 DNA: TGTGCCAGCAGCCAATCCCCACCGGACAGGGGCCCGGCGAGATATGGCTACACCTTC
clone size: NA; J gene: TRBJ2-1; D gene: NA; V gene: TRBV20-1; CDR3 protein: CSAPTGREQFF; CDR3 DNA: TGCAGTGCCCCAACCGGGCGGGAGCAGTTCTTC
clone size: once; J gene: TRBJ2-5; D gene: TRBD1; V gene: TRBV6-1; CDR3 protein: CASLGGGQGQETQYF; CDR3 DNA: TGTGCCAGCCTGGGAGGGGGACAGGGCCAAGAGACCCAGTACTTC
clone size: NA; J gene: TRBJ2-7; D gene: NA; V gene: TRBV5-1; CDR3 protein: CASSLGSTGLSYEQYF; CDR3 DNA: TGCGCCAGCAGCTTGGGATCTACAGGCCTTTCTTACGAGCAGTACTTC
clone size: NA; J gene: TRBJ1-2; D gene: TRBD1; V gene: TRBV7-9; CDR3 protein: CASIGTGGRIYGYTF; CDR3 DNA: TGTGCCAGCATTGGGACAGGGGGGCGCATCTATGGCTACACCTTC
clone size: few; J gene: TRBJ2-7; D gene: NA; V gene: TRBV28; CDR3 protein: CASSLYGALAYEQYF; CDR3 DNA: TGTGCCAGCAGTTTATACGGGGCCTTGGCCTACGAGCAGTACTTC
clone size: few; J gene: TRBJ2-5; D gene: TRBD2; V gene: TRBV11-1; CDR3 protein: CASSLSAGGLSQETQYF; CDR3 DNA: TGTGCCAGCAGCTTATCAGCGGGAGGGCTTTCCCAAGAGACCCAGTACTTC
clone size: NA; J gene: TRBJ2-7; D gene: NA; V gene: TRBV6-5; CDR3 protein: CASSYSPDSADEQYF; CDR3 DNA: TGTGCCAGCAGTTACAGTCCAGATAGCGCCGATGAGCAGTACTTC
clone size: few; J gene: TRBJ2-7; D gene: NA; V gene: TRBV20-1; CDR3 protein: CSARYLRDEQYF; CDR3 DNA: TGCAGTGCTAGGTATCTCAGGGACGAGCAGTACTTC